This passage covers 19 T cell receptor beta chains from one sample sequenced in a study of somatic mutations in cytotoxic T cells in rheumatoid arthritis. Only in-frame clones appear in the TCRdb table, and some are missing; sequencing was by immunoSEQ multiplex PCR. The table shows roughly 15,000 clones, with roughly 73% occurring only once. Sequencing input: CD8+ T cells sorted from blood. All receptors come from an adult with rheumatoid arthritis.

Regarding this clone: This likely traces to a read error, being one base from a far larger clone. The chain joins TRBV20-1 to TRBJ1-1; no definite D call. The CDR3 has 11 residues. In germline, CDR1 is DFQATT, CDR2 SNEGSKA (reference sequence). This chain's CDR3 is CGARLNTEAFF. The CDR3 region has the DNA TGCGGTGCGCGATTGAACACTGAAGCTTTCTTT.

This chain connects TRBV2 to TRBJ1-1; a weak D match, TRBD1 (6 bases). CDR1 SNHLY and CDR2 FYNNEI come from the germline V gene. This CDR3 is built from 13 residues. Trimming took off 7 bases at V and 5 bases at J, with 14 bases between the two ends. Here the CDR3 DNA reads TGTGCCAGCATCACAGGGAGAAGGACTGAAGCTTTCTTT. It encodes CASITGRRTEAFF.

The V call is TRBV15, the J call TRBJ1-2; TRBD1 matches 7 bases. This CDR3 is 15 amino acids long. Germline V gives CDR1 LNHNV, CDR2 YYDKDF (reference sequence). V was pared by 6 bases and J by 0 bases, with 7 bases of the junction left unmatched. CDR3 nucleotides: TGTGCCACCAGGGGGAAGACAGGGACTAACTATGGCTACACCTTC. Its translation: CATRGKTGTNYGYTF.

V is TRBV28 and J is TRBJ1-2; TRBD1 aligns across 7 bases. V lost 5 bases, J lost 8 bases, and 5 bases stayed unmatched. CDR3 length equals 12 residues. Germline loops: CDR1 MDHEN, CDR2 SYDVKM. For the CDR3, the DNA is TGTGCCAGCAGTCCGACAGGGTTCGGCTACACCTTC. Amino acid sequence: CASSPTGFGYTF.

The CDR3 DNA reads TGTGCCATGGGGTCTGACAGGAGCCCAATCTATGGCTACACCTTC. Its translation: CAMGSDRSPIYGYTF. The chain is built from TRBV10-3 and TRBJ1-2; D possibly corresponds to TRBD1 (6 bases). The CDR3 spans 15 residues. CDR1 and CDR2 from the germline V gene are ENHRY and SYGVKD. V was trimmed by 9 bases and J by 4 bases, leaving 21 bases between them.

Written as DNA, the CDR3 is TGTGCCAGCACCACCCCTCCGGTCGGGGGCCTCAGGGGAACGGGGGAGCTGTTTTTT. It encodes CASTTPPVGGLRGTGELFF. The chain combines TRBV7-6 with TRBJ2-2; D possibly uses TRBD1 or TRBD2 (6 bases each). CDR1 is SGHVS and CDR2 is FNYEAQ in the germline V gene. The CDR3 is made up of 19 amino acids. The germline V and J ends were trimmed by 7 bases and 8 bases, with 32 bases remaining between them.

V usage is TRBV27 and J usage is TRBJ1-5; D ambiguous. Between the trimmed V and J ends, which lost 4 bases and 6 bases, there was a span of 13 bases. CDR3 length: 14 residues. The germline V gene encodes CDR1 MNHEY and CDR2 SMNVEV (reference sequence). The CDR3: CASSSDGEGQPQHF. Written as DNA, the CDR3 is TGTGCCAGCAGTTCGGACGGAGAGGGTCAGCCCCAGCATTTT.

The J gene is TRBJ2-5, the V gene TRBV6-5; D is possibly TRBD1 (6 bases). The closer fit of TRBJ2-7 to the DNA end suggests the J call may be wrong. Per germline, CDR1 MNHEY and CDR2 SVGAGI. The CDR3 totals 15 residues. CDR3 in amino acids: CASSSGQGRSYEQYF. The CDR3 coding sequence is TGTGCCAGCAGCTCCGGCCAGGGGCGCTCCTACGAGCAGTACTTC.

V and J are TRBV7-6 and TRBJ2-1, with a possible D match to TRBD2 (6 bases). This CDR3 is built from 15 residues. The V gene lost 5 bases and the J gene lost 3 bases, with 14 bases spanning the gap. Germline CDR1 and CDR2: SGHVS and FNYEAQ. CDR3 sequence (DNA): TGTGCCAGCAGCCGACGGGCTAGCGACTACAATGAGCAGTTCTTC. This gives the protein CASSRRASDYNEQFF.

This clone showed up just once. The chain employs TRBV6-1 and TRBJ1-1; no firm D call. This CDR3 region has 13 residues. With 5 bases removed from V and 12 bases from J, the gap between germline ends came to 19 bases. Germline V gene sequence: CDR1 MNHNS, CDR2 SASEGT. The CDR3 loop reads CASSPDIVSGTFF. CDR3 sequence (DNA): TGTGCCAGCAGTCCTGACATAGTTAGTGGGACTTTCTTT.

V and J are TRBV11-2 and TRBJ1-2; a possible D gene is TRBD1 (6 bases). The V gene's germline CDR1 is SGHAT and CDR2 FQNNGV. Trimming removed 0 bases from V and 11 bases from J, with 13 bases in between. This CDR3 is built from 13 residues. In DNA, the CDR3 is TGTGCCAGCAGCTTAGATATAGGGGGGCCATACACCTTC. This sequence encodes CASSLDIGGPYTF.

This clone has just a few counts. The CDR3 bases are TGTGCCAGCAGCCAAGATCAGTTACTCAGGGGTGAGCGGACTGAAGCTTTCTTT. Its protein product is CASSQDQLLRGERTEAFF. This sequence joins TRBV14 and TRBJ1-1; tentatively, D is TRBD1 (6 bases). Germline V gives CDR1 SGHDN, CDR2 FVKESK. The CDR3 is 18 residues long. The V and J ends lost 0 bases and 5 bases respectively, with 22 bases between them.

This CDR3 is CASSTYSGYNEQFF. CDR3 nucleotide sequence: TGTGCCAGCAGCACCTATAGTGGCTACAATGAGCAGTTCTTC. This sequence joins TRBV9 and TRBJ2-1; no firm D call. The CDR3 has 14 residues. The V gene's germline CDR1 is SGDLS and CDR2 YYNGEE. The V end lost 4 bases, the J end lost 3 bases, and 11 bases lay between the germline ends.

DNA of the CDR3: TGTGCCAGCAGTGCCCAGACGGCACCCTACGGAAACACCATATATTTT. Amino acid sequence: CASSAQTAPYGNTIYF. The chain carries TRBV6-4 and TRBJ1-3; no firm D call. The V gene lost 4 bases and the J gene lost 4 bases, with 17 bases spanning the gap. The CDR3 is 16 residues long. The germline CDR1 and CDR2 sequences are MRHNA and SNTAGT.

This chain connects TRBV11-2 to TRBJ1-2; unclear D gene. The germline V and J ends were trimmed by 0 bases and 8 bases, with 10 bases remaining between them. CDR3 length: 13 amino acids. CDR1 is SGHAT and CDR2 is FQNNGV in the germline V gene. CDR3 loop: CASSLDLLSGYTF. The CDR3 DNA is TGTGCCAGCAGCTTAGATCTCCTCTCGGGCTACACCTTC.

This rearrangement joins TRBV11-2 to TRBJ2-2; D is perhaps TRBD2 (5 bases). The germline gives CDR1 SGHAT, CDR2 FQNNGV. The CDR3 runs 13 residues. V gave up 8 bases and J gave up 6 bases, with 13 bases separating them. CDR3 amino acids: CASGRVNAGELFF. CDR3 in DNA: TGTGCCAGCGGGCGGGTAAACGCCGGGGAGCTGTTTTTT.

The V call is TRBV2, the J call TRBJ1-6; no clear D gene. V lost 4 bases to trimming and J lost 2 bases, with 6 bases between them. Germline V lookup: CDR1 SNHLY, CDR2 FYNNEI. The CDR3 is made up of 14 amino acids. In DNA form, the CDR3 reads TGTGCCAGCAGTGGCTCAACCTATAATTCACCCCTCCACTTT. Translating it yields CASSGSTYNSPLHF. Drawing the rest from reference TRBV2 and TRBJ1-6, the complete variable domain is EPEVTQTPSHQVTQMGQEVILRCVPISNHLYFYWYRQILGQKVEFLVSFYNNEISEKSEIFDDQFSVERPDGSNFTLKIRSTKLEDSAMYFCASSGSTYNSPLHFGNGTRLTVT.

The chain is built from TRBV6-1 and TRBJ2-7; TRBD1 aligns across 7 bases. J was trimmed by 3 bases and V by 8 bases; bases with no gene match: 10. Germline CDR1 and CDR2: MNHNS and SASEGT. The CDR3 length is 14 residues. The CDR3 here is CASSTRGQYYEQYF. CDR3 in DNA: TGTGCCAGCTCAACGAGGGGGCAATACTACGAGCAGTACTTC.

The chain recombines TRBV7-6 with TRBJ1-3; 9 positions agree with TRBD1. The CDR3 consists of 19 residues. With 2 bases clipped from V and 2 bases from J, the junction kept 13 bases outside the gene matches. Looked up from germline, CDR1 is SGHVS and CDR2 is FNYEAQ. DNA of the CDR3: TGTGCCAGCAGCTTACCAGTTGGGACAGGGAAGTCCGCTGGAAACACCATATATTTT. As protein: CASSLPVGTGKSAGNTIYF.